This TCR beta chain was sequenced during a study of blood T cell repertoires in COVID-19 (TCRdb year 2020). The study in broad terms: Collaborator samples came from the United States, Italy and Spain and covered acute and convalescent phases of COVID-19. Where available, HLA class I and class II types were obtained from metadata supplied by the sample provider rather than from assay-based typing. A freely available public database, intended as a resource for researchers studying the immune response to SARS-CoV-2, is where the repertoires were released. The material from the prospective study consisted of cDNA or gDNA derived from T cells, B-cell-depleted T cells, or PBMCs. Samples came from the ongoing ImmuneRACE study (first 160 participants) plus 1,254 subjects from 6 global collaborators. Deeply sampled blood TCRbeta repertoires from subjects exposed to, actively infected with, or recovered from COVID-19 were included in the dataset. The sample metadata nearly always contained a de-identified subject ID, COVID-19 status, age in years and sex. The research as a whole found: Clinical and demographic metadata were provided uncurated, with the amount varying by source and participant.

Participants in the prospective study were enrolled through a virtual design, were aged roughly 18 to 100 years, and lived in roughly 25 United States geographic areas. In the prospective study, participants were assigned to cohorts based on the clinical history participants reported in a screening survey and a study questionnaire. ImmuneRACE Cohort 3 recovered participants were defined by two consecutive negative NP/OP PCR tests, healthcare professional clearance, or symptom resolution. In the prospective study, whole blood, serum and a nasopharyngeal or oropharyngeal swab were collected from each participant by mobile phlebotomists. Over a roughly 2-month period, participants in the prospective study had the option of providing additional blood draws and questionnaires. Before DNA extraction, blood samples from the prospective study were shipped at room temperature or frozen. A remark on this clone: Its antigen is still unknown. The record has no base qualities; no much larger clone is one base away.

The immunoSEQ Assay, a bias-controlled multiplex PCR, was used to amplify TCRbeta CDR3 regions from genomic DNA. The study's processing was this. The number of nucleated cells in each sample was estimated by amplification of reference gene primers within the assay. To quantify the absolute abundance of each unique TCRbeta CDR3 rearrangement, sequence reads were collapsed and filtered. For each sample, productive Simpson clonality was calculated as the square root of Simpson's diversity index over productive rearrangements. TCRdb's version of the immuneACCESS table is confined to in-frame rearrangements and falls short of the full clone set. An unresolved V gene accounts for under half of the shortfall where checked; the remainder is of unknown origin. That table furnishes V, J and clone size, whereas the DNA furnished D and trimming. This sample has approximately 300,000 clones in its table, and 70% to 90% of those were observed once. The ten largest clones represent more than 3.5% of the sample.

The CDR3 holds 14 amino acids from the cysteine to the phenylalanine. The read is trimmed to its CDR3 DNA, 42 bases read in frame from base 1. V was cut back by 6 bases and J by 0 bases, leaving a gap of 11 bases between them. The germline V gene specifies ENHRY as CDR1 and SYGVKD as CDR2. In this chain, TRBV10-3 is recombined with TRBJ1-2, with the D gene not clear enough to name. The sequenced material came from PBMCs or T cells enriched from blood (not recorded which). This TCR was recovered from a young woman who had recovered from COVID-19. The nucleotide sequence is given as TGTGCCATCAGCAGCGGTGCTGCTAACTATGGCTACACCTTC. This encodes CAISSGAANYGYTF.